This entry lists 8 T cell receptor beta chains sequenced from one sample in a study of blood T cell repertoires in COVID-19. The protocol was immunoSEQ multiplex PCR, while the TCRdb copy is restricted to in-frame clones and leaves out a portion. The table has about 150,000 clones, about 90% seen once. The source material was peripheral blood. The receptors shown here come from a man aged 50 or older with acute or convalescent COVID-19.

The chain employs TRBV19 and TRBJ1-5, with D perhaps matching TRBD1 (5 bases). The CDR3 runs to 15 residues. Germline loops: CDR1 LNHDA, CDR2 SQIVND (reference sequence). V was pared by 4 bases and J by 0 bases, with 10 bases between. This CDR3 is CASSRGGASNQPQHF. The CDR3, as DNA: TGTGCCAGTAGTAGGGGAGGGGCTAGCAATCAGCCCCAGCATTTT.

The CDR3 loop is CASIGDRVSYNEQFF. DNA of the CDR3: TGTGCCAGCATCGGAGACAGGGTTTCGTACAATGAGCAGTTCTTC. The genes are TRBV2 and TRBJ2-1; 7 bases are shared with TRBD1. Unmatched junction bases numbered 10, after V lost 7 bases and J lost 4 bases. CDR1 is SNHLY, CDR2 FYNNEI, per germline. The CDR3 is 15 residues long.

The chain has TRBV28 and TRBJ1-1; 7 bases map to TRBD1. V lost 3 bases to trimming and J lost 5 bases; unmatched junction nucleotides: 6. The CDR3 length is 14 residues. The germline CDR1 and CDR2 sequences are MDHEN and SYDVKM. CDR3 region: CASSFWGQSTEAFF. CDR3 bases: TGTGCCAGCAGTTTCTGGGGACAGTCTACTGAAGCTTTCTTT. The variable domain in full, with the rest retrieved from reference TRBV28 and TRBJ1-1, is DVKVTQSSRYLVKRTGEKVFLECVQDMDHENMFWYRQDPGLGLRLIYFSYDVKMKEKGDIPEGYSVSREKKERFSLILESASTNQTSMYLCASSFWGQSTEAFFGQGTRLTVV.

The rearrangement joins TRBV10-1 to TRBJ2-7; D gene unclear. The CDR3 totals 13 residues. V lost 2 bases, J lost 5 bases, and 10 bases lay in between. Germline V gene data show CDR1 as WNHNN and CDR2 as SYGVQD (reference sequence). The CDR3 spells CASSEGILDEQYV. Written as DNA, the CDR3 is TGCGCCAGCAGTGAGGGAATCCTAGACGAGCAGTACGTC.

The rearrangement uses TRBV10-3 and TRBJ1-2, with TRBD1 identical over 7 bases. V dropped 3 bases and J dropped 7; count of bases not matched to a gene: 2. This CDR3 is built from 12 residues. Germline CDR1 reads ENHRY; CDR2 reads SYGVKD. CDR3 sequence: CAISERDSGYTF. Here the CDR3 DNA reads TGTGCCATCAGTGAAAGGGACAGTGGCTACACCTTC.

This chain joins TRBV28 and TRBJ1-3; no clear D gene. Trimming took off 2 bases at V and 4 bases at J, with 12 bases between the two ends. Germline V CDR1 and CDR2: MDHEN, SYDVKM. This CDR3 is built from 15 residues. CDR3 sequence reads: CASSLPGFAGNTIYF. CDR3 sequence (DNA): TGTGCCAGCAGTTTACCGGGTTTTGCGGGAAACACCATATATTTT. The variable domain in full, completed from reference TRBV28 and TRBJ1-3, reads DVKVTQSSRYLVKRTGEKVFLECVQDMDHENMFWYRQDPGLGLRLIYFSYDVKMKEKGDIPEGYSVSREKKERFSLILESASTNQTSMYLCASSLPGFAGNTIYFGEGSWLTVV.

The gene calls are TRBV28 and TRBJ1-2; a weak D match, TRBD1 (5 bases). Trimming cost V 5 bases and J 4 bases, with 14 bases left between them. This CDR3 is built from 14 residues. Germline CDR1 reads MDHEN; CDR2 reads SYDVKM. CDR3 DNA: TGTGCCAGCAGTCTGGGGGGGATCGGCTATGGCTACACCTTC. This codes for CASSLGGIGYGYTF.

Only one count was recorded for this clone. The J gene is TRBJ2-5, the V gene TRBV2, with 7 bases matching TRBD2. The germline CDR1 and CDR2 sequences are SNHLY and FYNNEI. The CDR3 is made up of 15 amino acids. V was clipped by 4 bases and J by 3 bases; unmatched bases: 8. In nucleotides, the CDR3 is TGTGCCAGCAGTGCTGGCGGGGGAGGGAAAGAGACCCAGTACTTC. Its translation is CASSAGGGGKETQYF.